This T cell receptor (beta chain) stems from a study of response to subunit inactivated influenza vaccine. Study-level results: The study's authors posited that every seasonal influenza vaccination enlists few new T cells.

TCRdb re-analysed the RT-PCR reads in MiXCR, keeping a single row per CDR3 protein. This sample has a few hundred thousand distinct CDR3 sequences; roughly 7.9% occur once, and the top ten carry around 12%. This clonotype came up a few times. Its antigen is as yet unknown. CDR3 length: 15 amino acids. Per the germline V gene, CDR1 is KGHDR and CDR2 is SFDVKD. Trimming removed 10 bases from V and 6 bases from J; junction bases left unmatched: 10. The rearrangement uses TRBV24-1 and TRBJ2-1; 11 nucleotides align to TRBD1. The clonotype was recovered from a man between 50 and 75 years old who received an inactivated influenza vaccine. Here the sequenced sample was PBMCs from blood, taken 23 to 25 months after vaccination. This CDR3 is CATGAGTGGTNEQFF. The CDR3 DNA is TGTGCCACAGGGGCCGGGACAGGGGGTACCAATGAGCAGTTCTTC.